One and the same sample provided the 23 T cell receptor beta chains below, sequenced in a study of beta chain features in type 1 diabetes. Expressed TCRB transcripts were sequenced, since all the RNA that had been isolated was reverse transcribed. Here immunoSEQ multiplex PCR was the method, and the copy in TCRdb shows in-frame clones only, minus some. The sample carries around 300,000 clones, approximately 8% recorded once. The specimen sequenced was central memory CD4+ T cells from blood. These receptors all stem from a woman aged 18 to 35 in good health.

This clone showed up many times. This chain connects TRBV4-1 to TRBJ2-3, with a weak D call TRBD1 (6 bases). Trimming shortened V by 1 base and J by 0 bases, and 11 bases separated the two germline ends. The germline CDR1 and CDR2 sequences are MGHRA and YSYEKL. CDR3 length: 16 residues. The CDR3 region is CASSQVGQLSTDTQYF. CDR3 in DNA: TGCGCCAGCAGCCAAGTTGGACAGCTAAGCACAGATACGCAGTATTTT.

The sample holds a few counts of this clone. The chain couples TRBV6-6 to TRBJ1-2; TRBD1 matches at 10 bases. Per the germline V gene, CDR1 is MNHNY and CDR2 is SVGAGI (reference sequence). CDR3 length equals 16 residues. J lost 0 bases, V lost 6 bases, and 7 bases had no gene match. The CDR3 nucleotides are TGTGCCAGCAGGGGACAGGGGATTCGCCCTAACTATGGCTACACCTTC. It is translated as CASRGQGIRPNYGYTF.

This clone was detected a few times. The chain employs TRBV28 and TRBJ2-3, with 10 nucleotides matching TRBD2. Germline V CDR1 and CDR2: MDHEN, SYDVKM. This CDR3 comprises 15 residues. Trimming at V came to 5 bases and at J to 4 bases, leaving 6 bases not matched to a gene. Here the CDR3 DNA reads TGTGCCAGCAGTCCAGCGGGAGGGCACCCAGATACGCAGTATTTT. Residues: CASSPAGGHPDTQYF.

The rearrangement joins TRBV7-2 to TRBJ2-1; D perhaps matches TRBD2 (5 bases). Germline CDR1 and CDR2: SGHTA and FQGNSA. Trimming cost V 3 bases and J 5 bases, with 20 bases left between them. The CDR3 has 17 amino acids. The CDR3 DNA follows: TGTGCCAGCAGCTTGCAGGAGGACCGAGTTTGGGACAATGAGCAGTTCTTC. Protein: CASSLQEDRVWDNEQFF.

The J gene is TRBJ2-7, the V gene TRBV5-1; 10 bases map to TRBD2. CDR1 and CDR2 from the germline V gene are SGHRS and YFSETQ. V lost 1 base to trimming and J lost 3 bases; unmatched junction nucleotides: 7. The CDR3 runs to 16 residues. In DNA, the CDR3 is TGCGCCAGCAGCTTGCGGGCGACTAGCGGGCGCTACGAGCAGTACTTC. It encodes CASSLRATSGRYEQYF.

The chain uses TRBV19 and TRBJ1-5, with D unclear. With 3 bases removed from V and 0 bases from J, the gap between germline ends came to 9 bases. The germline V gene has CDR1 LNHDA and CDR2 SQIVND (reference sequence). This CDR3 spans 15 amino acids. The CDR3 DNA reads as TGTGCCAGTAGTATGGGCAGCTATAGCAATCAGCCCCAGCATTTT. Translated: CASSMGSYSNQPQHF.

At least ten counts were recorded for this clone. This chain uses TRBV29-1 with TRBJ2-2; D might be TRBD1 (5 bases). The CDR3 contains 12 residues. V lost 7 bases to trimming and J lost 4 bases, with 10 bases between them. CDR1 is SQVTM, CDR2 ANQGSEA, per germline. Here the CDR3 DNA reads TGCAGCGCTGGCGACAGCACCGGGGAGCTGTTTTTT. It is translated as CSAGDSTGELFF.

V gene TRBV7-3 combines with J gene TRBJ2-3, with 9 nucleotides matching TRBD2. Germline-derived CDR1 and CDR2 are SGHTA and FQGTGA. Unmatched junction bases numbered 6, after V lost 5 bases and J lost 3 bases. The CDR3 has 15 residues. The chain's CDR3 is CASSPSGLATDTQYF. As DNA, the CDR3 is TGTGCCAGCAGCCCATCGGGACTAGCAACAGATACGCAGTATTTT. The entire variable domain, with the rest obtained from reference TRBV7-3 and TRBJ2-3, is as follows: GAGVSQTPSNKVTEKGKYVELRCDPISGHTALYWYRQSLGQGPEFLIYFQGTGAADDSGLPNDRFFAVRPEGSVSTLKIQRTERGDSAVYLCASSPSGLATDTQYFGPGTRLTVL.

The genes are TRBV7-9 and TRBJ2-3; 10 nucleotides line up with TRBD1. With 1 base clipped from V and 5 bases from J, the junction kept 6 bases outside the gene matches. The CDR3 totals 16 residues. CDR1 and CDR2 from the germline V gene are SEHNR and FQNEAQ (reference sequence). CDR3 in amino acids: CASSLGDRGPKDTQYF. CDR3 bases: TGTGCCAGCAGCTTAGGCGACAGGGGGCCTAAAGATACGCAGTATTTT.

This chain links TRBV28 with TRBJ1-5; TRBD1 matches 10 bases. Germline V lookup: CDR1 MDHEN, CDR2 SYDVKM. V dropped 8 bases and J dropped 7; count of bases not matched to a gene: 8. The CDR3 has 14 residues. The chain's CDR3 is CASQGQGNRQPQHF. The DNA for the CDR3 is TGTGCCAGCCAGGGACAGGGGAACAGACAGCCCCAGCATTTT.

This sequence joins TRBV5-1 and TRBJ2-1; TRBD1 matches at 10 bases. CDR3 size: 13 residues. Per germline, CDR1 SGHRS and CDR2 YFSETQ. The V segment lost 7 bases and the J segment 8 bases; nucleotides outside the gene matches: 6. CDR3 sequence (DNA): TGCGCCAGCCGGGACAGGGGTATCGATGAGCAGTTCTTC. This gives the protein CASRDRGIDEQFF.

This chain connects TRBV30 to TRBJ1-2, with a weak D call TRBD1 (6 bases). V was trimmed by 2 bases and J by 4 bases, leaving 14 bases between them. From germline, CDR1 is GTSNPN and CDR2 SVGIG (reference sequence). The CDR3 is 14 residues long. Here the CDR3 reads CAWSRQGRFYGYTF. The CDR3 DNA is TGTGCCTGGAGTCGTCAGGGGCGCTTCTATGGCTACACCTTC.

This clone was counted a few times. V usage is TRBV6-1 and J usage is TRBJ2-5; no clear D. Trimming removed 6 bases from V and 2 bases from J, with 10 bases in between. The CDR3 loop spans 13 amino acids. In germline, CDR1 is MNHNS, CDR2 SASEGT. The CDR3: CASRLEGQETQYF. The CDR3 coding sequence is TGTGCCAGCAGGCTAGAAGGACAAGAGACCCAGTACTTC.

This clone was detected only a few times. This chain links TRBV4-1 with TRBJ2-6; maybe TRBD2 (6 bases). The CDR3 sequence is 15 residues long. V dropped 1 base and J dropped 2 bases, with 6 bases sitting between them. From germline, CDR1 is MGHRA and CDR2 YSYEKL. CDR3 region: CASSQAGAGANVLTF. CDR3 sequence (DNA): TGCGCCAGCAGCCAAGCGGGAGCTGGGGCCAACGTCCTGACTTTC.

A few counts support this clone. The J gene is TRBJ1-4, the V gene TRBV7-9; TRBD1 agrees at 8 bases. With V trimmed by 3 bases and J by 8 bases, 5 bases remained unmatched. The CDR3 contains 14 residues. Per the germline V gene, CDR1 is SEHNR and CDR2 is FQNEAQ (reference sequence). The CDR3 region has the DNA TGTGCCAGCAGCTTCGGACAGGGCTTAGAAAAACTGTTTTTT. Its translation: CASSFGQGLEKLFF.

J is TRBJ1-2 and V is TRBV28, with TRBD1 matching 8 bases. The CDR3 runs to 13 residues. Per the germline V gene, CDR1 is MDHEN and CDR2 is SYDVKM. The ends lost 8 bases at V and 2 bases at J; junction bases unmatched: 4. DNA of the CDR3: TGTGCCAGCGGGACAGGCCGCAACTATGGCTACACCTTC. Translating gives CASGTGRNYGYTF.

This chain connects TRBV18 to TRBJ2-5; the match to TRBD1 covers 7 bases. V trimming: 4 bases; J trimming: 5 bases; junction bases outside the gene matches: 10. The length of the CDR3 is 15 residues. Germline V lookup: CDR1 KGHSH, CDR2 LQKENI. CDR3 in amino acids: CASSRNRGGGETQYF. CDR3 bases: TGTGCCAGCTCACGAAACAGGGGCGGCGGGGAGACCCAGTACTTC.

The V and J genes are TRBV13 and TRBJ2-2; TRBD1 might be the D (6 bases). CDR3 size: 18 residues. Germline-derived CDR1 and CDR2 are PRHDT and FYEKMQ (reference sequence). V was shortened by 7 bases and J by 6 bases, with 27 bases between the two germline ends. The CDR3 protein is CASTPLGQGMSRAGELFF. CDR3 in DNA: TGTGCCAGCACCCCACTGGGGCAGGGGATGTCCAGGGCCGGGGAGCTGTTTTTT. The full variable domain, with the rest looked up from reference TRBV13 and TRBJ2-2, is AAGVIQSPRHLIKEKRETATLKCYPIPRHDTVYWYQQGPGQDPQFLISFYEKMQSDKGSIPDRFSAQQFSDYHSELNMSSLELGDSALYFCASTPLGQGMSRAGELFFGEGSRLTVL.

This chain uses TRBV7-9 with TRBJ2-5, with a weak D call TRBD2 (7 bases). Germline CDR1 reads SEHNR; CDR2 reads FQNEAQ (reference sequence). Trimming pared 0 bases from V and 6 bases from J, leaving 14 bases between. This CDR3 comprises 15 residues. CDR3 sequence: CASSLAGGGAKTQYF. The CDR3 DNA follows: TGTGCCAGCAGCTTAGCTGGAGGGGGGGCTAAGACCCAGTACTTC.

The chain joins TRBV7-2 to TRBJ1-1; 10 positions agree with TRBD1. V shed 5 bases, J shed 2 bases, and the junction held 5 bases outside the gene matches. Germline V gene lookup returns CDR1 SGHTA and CDR2 FQGNSA. The CDR3 has 15 residues. The CDR3 DNA sequence: TGTGCCAGCAGCACCGGACAGGGGGAAAACACTGAAGCTTTCTTT. This sequence encodes CASSTGQGENTEAFF. Supplemented by reference TRBV7-2 and TRBJ1-1, the full variable domain reads GAGVSQSPSNKVTEKGKDVELRCDPISGHTALYWYRQSLGQGLEFLIYFQGNSAPDKSGLPSDRFSAERTGGSVSTLTIQRTQQEDSAVYLCASSTGQGENTEAFFGQGTRLTVV.

The table lists this clone with a few counts. This sequence joins TRBV5-6 and TRBJ2-2; D perhaps matches TRBD1 (6 bases). Trimming removed 1 base from V and 3 bases from J, with 10 bases in between. Germline V gene sequence: CDR1 SGHDT, CDR2 YYEEEE. CDR3 length: 15 amino acids. CDR3 bases: TGTGCCAGCAGCTTGTGGGGGCGTTACACCGGGGAGCTGTTTTTT. Protein product: CASSLWGRYTGELFF.

The rearrangement uses TRBV6-7 and TRBJ1-5, with D maybe TRBD1 (5 bases). The end of the DNA is better explained by TRBJ2-3, so the J call may be wrong. TRBV6-7 is recorded as an ORF, its role being uncertain. The CDR3 extends over 14 amino acids. CDR3 coding DNA: TGTGCCAGCAGTTACCAGGGCCAGCATCAGCCCCAGTATTTT. It codes for CASSYQGQHQPQYF.

This clone was counted only a few times. The chain employs TRBV7-2 and TRBJ2-3; either TRBD1 or TRBD2 may supply D (7 bases each). The V end was cut by 5 bases, the J end by 5 bases, with 26 bases between. Germline lookup yields CDR1 SGHTA and CDR2 FQGNSA. This CDR3 has 18 amino acids. This chain's CDR3 is CASSLGTGLGGERDTQYF. CDR3 coding DNA: TGTGCCAGCAGCCTGGGAACCGGACTAGGGGGCGAGAGAGATACGCAGTATTTT.